This note documents a single T cell receptor (beta chain) sequence. Sequenced by immunoSEQ multiplex PCR; TCRdb stores in-frame clones only, minus some. Found here are roughly 99,000 clones, about 93% of them singletons; the top ten hold less than 1.5%. This sample was taken from a study of blood T cell repertoires in COVID-19. Germline-derived CDR1 and CDR2 are MDHEN and SYDVKM. The length of the CDR3 is 15 residues. Losses at the gene ends were 6 bases for V and 3 bases for J; bases not matched to a gene: 7. The chain links TRBV28 to TRBJ2-5; TRBD1 matches at 10 bases. The sequenced sample consisted of peripheral blood. The source is a woman in her twenties or thirties with acute or convalescent COVID-19. CDR3 amino acids: CASSLPGTGEETQYF. The CDR3 DNA is TGTGCCAGCAGCCTGCCCGGGACAGGGGAAGAGACCCAGTACTTC.